This is a list of T cell receptor beta chains from one sample in a study of T cells in Graves' hyperthyroidism and ophthalmopathy. TCRdb called the multiplex PCR reads again in MiXCR, with one record for every CDR3 protein. The repertoire includes around 190,000 distinct CDR3 sequences, less than 20% of them detected once, and roughly 55% sits in the top ten. The sequencing sample was made of blood. The receptor source for this set is a woman aged 45-65 years with Graves' hyperthyroidism. The CDR3 runs from the conserved cysteine through the conserved F or W. A D gene is named only where the DNA matches it firmly. Clone size is stated in some rows and not others, as once, few, many or a class when expanded.

- - TRBJ2-6 TRBV12-3/TRBV12-4 TGTGCCAGCACCAAGGACAGCTCTGGGGCCAACGTCCTGACTTTC CASTKDSSGANVLTF
few TRBD2 TRBJ2-7 TRBV7-9 TGTGCCAGCAGCTTAGTGGTGGGACTAGCAACCGAGCAGTACTTC CASSLVVGLATEQYF
many TRBD1 TRBJ1-2 TRBV12-3/TRBV12-4 TGTGCCAGCAGACTGCAGGGGGGGGGTAACTATGGCTACACCTTC CASRLQGGGNYGYTF
many - TRBJ2-2 TRBV7-3 TGTGCCAGCAGCTCACCGAACACCGGGGAGCTGTTTTTT CASSSPNTGELFF
many - TRBJ1-1 TRBV29-1 TGCAGCGTTGCCCCGGGGACTACAGGAACTGAAGCTTTCTTT CSVAPGTTGTEAFF
- - TRBJ1-1 TRBV6-1 TGTGCCAGCACGATAAAAACCGGGACGGCGAAGCCTGAAGCTTTCTTT CASTIKTGTAKPEAFF
many TRBD1 TRBJ2-3 TRBV27 TGTGCCAGCTCCTTCCAGGGGGGCACAGATACGCAGTATTTT CASSFQGGTDTQYF
- - TRBJ1-1 TRBV6-1 TGTGCCAGCAGTGAAAGGAGGGGAAAGGGAACTGAAGCTTTCTTT CASSERRGKGTEAFF
- - TRBJ2-1 TRBV4-1 TGCGCCAGCAGCCCACTGGATGGCGATGAGCAGTTCTTC CASSPLDGDEQFF
many TRBD2 TRBJ2-1 TRBV7-2 TGTGCCAGCAGCCCTCTAGCGGGCTACAATGAGCAGTTCTTC CASSPLAGYNEQFF
- - TRBJ1-1 TRBV20-1 TGCAGCGGGGGAGGGGGGGCTTTCTTT CSGGGGAFF
many - TRBJ1-1 TRBV11-2 TGTGCCAGCAGCACCCCCACAGGAGAGAACACTGAAGCTTTCTTT CASSTPTGENTEAFF
many TRBD1 TRBJ2-7 TRBV5-6 TGTGCCAGCAGCATTACAGGGGGGTCCTACGAGCAGTACTTC CASSITGGSYEQYF
- TRBD2 TRBJ2-1 TRBV24-1 TGTGCCACCGGAGCTAGCGGCTACAATGAGCAGTTCTTC CATGASGYNEQFF
- - TRBJ1-1 TRBV11-1 TGTGCCAGCAGCCTTACCCATAAGGACACTGAAGCTTTCTTT CASSLTHKDTEAFF
many - TRBJ2-1 TRBV7-9 TGTGCCAGCAGCTTTGGGGGGTGGTATGGGCAGTTCTTC CASSFGGWYGQFF
many TRBD2 TRBJ2-5 TRBV2 TGTGCCAGCAGTGCCCTTAGCGGGAGGGGCGAAGAGACCCAGTACTTC CASSALSGRGEETQYF
many - TRBJ1-1 TRBV12-3/TRBV12-4 TGTGCCAGCAGACTACAAACGCATTTTGCTGAAGCTTTCTTT CASRLQTHFAEAFF
many - TRBJ1-1 TRBV27 TGTGCCAGCAGTCCGGACAACACTGAAGCTTTCTTT CASSPDNTEAFF
- TRBD2 TRBJ2-5 TRBV6-2/TRBV6-3 TGTGCCAGCAGTTACTCCGGAGCTAGCGGGAAAGGGGGGACCCAGTACTTC CASSYSGASGKGGTQYF
- - TRBJ1-6 TRBV6-1 TGTGCCAGCAGTGAGAGCGACGGACTTAATTCACCCCTCCACTTT CASSESDGLNSPLHF
many TRBD2 TRBJ2-5 TRBV6-1 TGTGCCATGATGGTAGCGGGAGAGACCCAGTACTTC CAMMVAGETQYF
many - TRBJ2-1 TRBV7-9 TGTGCCAGCAGACCGATATATAGGGATGAGCAGTTCTTC CASRPIYRDEQFF
few TRBD1 TRBJ1-2 TRBV4-1 TGCGCCAGCAGCCAGGGGACAGGGGATGGAGGGGGCTACACCTTC CASSQGTGDGGGYTF
few - TRBJ2-3 TRBV12-3/TRBV12-4 TGTGCCAGCAGTCCCGGATTTCGAGATACGCAGTATTTT CASSPGFRDTQYF
many - TRBJ2-5 TRBV6-1 TGTGCCAGCAGATTGACGGACAGCCAAGAGACCCAGTACTTC CASRLTDSQETQYF
few - TRBJ2-7 TRBV7-9 TGTGCCAGCAGCTTAGGCCAGGGATCAACCTACGAGCAGTACTTC CASSLGQGSTYEQYF
few - TRBJ1-3 TRBV5-5 TGTGCCAGCACAGAAGCAGGAAACACCATATATTTT CASTEAGNTIYF
- - TRBJ1-4 TRBV11-2 TGTGCCAGCAGCTTACAGGGATGGGAAAAACTGTTTTTT CASSLQGWEKLFF
few TRBD1 TRBJ1-5 TRBV28 TGTGCCAGCACCTCACCGGGACAGGGGTGGCAGCCCCAGCATTTT CASTSPGQGWQPQHF
few TRBD1 TRBJ1-5 TRBV6-1 TGTGCCAGCATCCTGGACAGGGGAGGCAATCAGCCCCAGCATTTT CASILDRGGNQPQHF
many - TRBJ2-7 TRBV11-2 TGTGCCAGCAGCCCCCCCCCCCCCAGGAGGCAGTACTTC CASSPPPPRRQYF
few - TRBJ1-1 TRBV7-3 TGTGCCAGCAGCTCAACACCGGCGGGTGAAGCTTTCTTT CASSSTPAGEAFF
- - TRBJ1-2 TRBV19 TGTGCCAGTAGTGTACGGGGCCTCCTCTATGGCTACACCTTC CASSVRGLLYGYTF
many - TRBJ2-3 TRBV20-1 TGCAGTGCTACCGGGGGCACAGATACGCAGTATTTT CSATGGTDTQYF